This T cell receptor (beta chain) originates from a study of blood T cell repertoires in COVID-19. The CDR3 has 12 residues. Germline V gives CDR1 SGHAT, CDR2 FQNNGV. With 0 bases removed from V and 12 bases from J, the gap between germline ends came to 10 bases. Generated by immunoSEQ multiplex PCR, the TCRdb table keeps only in-frame clones and is missing some. Among some 120,000 clones listed, 87% were seen once. This clonotype was obtained from an older woman with acute or convalescent COVID-19. Sequenced sample: peripheral blood. The chain couples TRBV11-2 to TRBJ2-3; D unclear. CDR3 sequence: CASSLDRSHQYF. The CDR3, as DNA: TGTGCCAGCAGCTTAGATCGGAGTCATCAGTATTTT.